A selection of T cell receptor beta chains follows, all from one sample in a study of shared clonotypes between healthy human individuals. Sequencing used immunoSEQ multiplex PCR; TCRdb keeps in-frame clones, though not all of them. The sample includes about 870,000 clones, over 90% of them seen just once. The sequenced material came from naive CD8+ T cells sorted from blood. These TCRs come from a man in his thirties or forties in good health. Both conserved end residues are part of each CDR3. Fields, in order: D gene, J gene, V gene, clone size, CDR3 protein, CDR3 DNA. A D gene is named only where the DNA matches it firmly. Size is omitted from some rows. Given values are once, few, many or a class for expanded clones.

d_call: TRBD1
j_call: TRBJ1-2
v_call: TRBV29-1
clone_size: -
cdr3_aa: CSVTLRDRDYPSYGYTF
cdr3_nt: TGCAGCGTCACCCTCCGGGACAGGGATTACCCCTCCTATGGCTACACCTTC

d_call: -
j_call: TRBJ2-7
v_call: TRBV29-1
clone_size: -
cdr3_aa: CSVGGAGPYEQYF
cdr3_nt: TGCAGCGTTGGAGGGGCAGGACCCTACGAGCAGTACTTC

d_call: -
j_call: TRBJ1-2
v_call: TRBV28
clone_size: once
cdr3_aa: CASSLRGAPWGYTF
cdr3_nt: TGTGCCAGCAGCCTAAGGGGTGCCCCGTGGGGCTACACCTTC

d_call: -
j_call: TRBJ2-1
v_call: TRBV6-1
clone_size: -
cdr3_aa: CAGAEAWYNEQFF
cdr3_nt: TGTGCCGGGGCCGAAGCTTGGTACAATGAGCAGTTCTTC

d_call: -
j_call: TRBJ1-5
v_call: TRBV19
clone_size: few
cdr3_aa: CASSRVSVQPQHF
cdr3_nt: TGTGCCAGTAGTAGGGTTTCGGTTCAGCCCCAGCATTTT

d_call: TRBD1
j_call: TRBJ2-7
v_call: TRBV5-1
clone_size: -
cdr3_aa: CASSLGTGPVEEQYF
cdr3_nt: TGCGCCAGCAGCCTGGGGACAGGTCCCGTGGAGGAGCAGTACTTC

d_call: TRBD2
j_call: TRBJ2-2
v_call: TRBV19
clone_size: -
cdr3_aa: CASGGRASGFVTGELFF
cdr3_nt: TGTGCCAGTGGGGGTCGGGCTAGCGGATTTGTCACCGGGGAGCTGTTTTTT

d_call: -
j_call: TRBJ2-1
v_call: TRBV21-1
clone_size: -
cdr3_aa: CASSKSGGMTYNEQFF
cdr3_nt: TGTGCCAGCAGCAAGTCTGGCGGGATGACCTACAATGAGCAGTTCTTC

d_call: -
j_call: TRBJ1-2
v_call: TRBV4-1
clone_size: -
cdr3_aa: CASSQGNDGVGGYTF
cdr3_nt: TGCGCCAGCAGCCAAGGAAATGACGGGGTTGGAGGCTACACCTTC

d_call: TRBD1
j_call: TRBJ2-3
v_call: TRBV11-2
clone_size: -
cdr3_aa: CASSSGTDTTDTQYF
cdr3_nt: TGTGCCAGCAGCTCAGGGACAGACACCACAGATACGCAGTATTTT

d_call: -
j_call: TRBJ1-1
v_call: TRBV6-5
clone_size: -
cdr3_aa: CASSYSTQAGTEAFF
cdr3_nt: TGTGCCAGCAGTTACTCGACACAGGCAGGCACTGAAGCTTTCTTT

d_call: -
j_call: TRBJ1-1
v_call: TRBV5-1
clone_size: -
cdr3_aa: CASSLRDGNTEAFF
cdr3_nt: TGCGCCAGCAGCTTAAGGGACGGGAACACTGAAGCTTTCTTT

d_call: TRBD2
j_call: TRBJ2-7
v_call: TRBV4-3
clone_size: -
cdr3_aa: CASSQAAGAGEQYF
cdr3_nt: TGCGCCAGCAGCCAAGCAGCGGGAGCGGGCGAGCAGTACTTC

d_call: TRBD2
j_call: TRBJ2-1
v_call: TRBV2
clone_size: -
cdr3_aa: CASSRASGPSYNEQFF
cdr3_nt: TGTGCCAGCAGTAGGGCTAGCGGACCCTCCTACAATGAGCAGTTCTTC

d_call: TRBD2
j_call: TRBJ2-7
v_call: TRBV7-6
clone_size: -
cdr3_aa: CASSLELAGVVNEQYF
cdr3_nt: TGTGCCAGCAGCTTAGAGTTAGCGGGAGTAGTAAACGAGCAGTACTTC

d_call: -
j_call: TRBJ2-3
v_call: TRBV29-1
clone_size: -
cdr3_aa: CSILSAGAPVTDTQYF
cdr3_nt: TGCAGCATCTTGTCCGCCGGGGCCCCGGTGACAGATACGCAGTATTTT

d_call: -
j_call: TRBJ2-4
v_call: TRBV7-9
clone_size: -
cdr3_aa: CASSLAAVKNIQYF
cdr3_nt: TGTGCCAGCAGCTTAGCAGCAGTCAAAAACATTCAGTACTTC

d_call: TRBD2
j_call: TRBJ2-3
v_call: TRBV7-8
clone_size: -
cdr3_aa: CASSSGLAGVEDTQYF
cdr3_nt: TGTGCCAGCAGCTCCGGACTAGCGGGAGTGGAAGATACGCAGTATTTT

d_call: TRBD2
j_call: TRBJ2-2
v_call: TRBV7-9
clone_size: -
cdr3_aa: CASSSSSGRRPSNTGELFF
cdr3_nt: TGTGCCAGCAGCTCATCTAGCGGGAGGCGTCCGTCGAACACCGGGGAGCTGTTTTTT

d_call: TRBD2
j_call: TRBJ2-1
v_call: TRBV10-2
clone_size: -
cdr3_aa: CASMSVAGGNEQFF
cdr3_nt: TGCGCCAGCATGTCGGTAGCGGGAGGCAATGAGCAGTTCTTC

d_call: TRBD1
j_call: TRBJ2-7
v_call: TRBV6-6
clone_size: -
cdr3_aa: CASSWGQGTTYEQYF
cdr3_nt: TGTGCCAGCAGTTGGGGACAGGGGACCACCTACGAGCAGTACTTC

d_call: TRBD1
j_call: TRBJ2-7
v_call: TRBV7-2
clone_size: -
cdr3_aa: CASSLGQHYEQYF
cdr3_nt: TGTGCCAGCAGCTTGGGACAGCACTACGAGCAGTACTTC

d_call: -
j_call: TRBJ2-7
v_call: TRBV30
clone_size: -
cdr3_aa: CAWSVGETYEQYF
cdr3_nt: TGTGCCTGGAGTGTTGGGGAAACCTACGAGCAGTACTTC

d_call: TRBD2
j_call: TRBJ2-3
v_call: TRBV7-8
clone_size: -
cdr3_aa: CASSRGTSVPDTQYF
cdr3_nt: TGTGCCAGCAGCAGGGGGACTAGCGTCCCAGATACGCAGTATTTT

d_call: -
j_call: TRBJ2-6
v_call: TRBV27
clone_size: -
cdr3_aa: CASSLSGANVLTF
cdr3_nt: TGTGCCAGTAGCCTCTCTGGGGCCAACGTCCTGACTTTC

d_call: -
j_call: TRBJ1-1
v_call: TRBV28
clone_size: -
cdr3_aa: CASSPWGDTEAFF
cdr3_nt: TGTGCCAGCAGCCCATGGGGGGACACTGAAGCTTTCTTT

d_call: -
j_call: TRBJ2-1
v_call: TRBV6-5
clone_size: -
cdr3_aa: CATSGEGRGSDEQFF
cdr3_nt: TGTGCCACGTCGGGCGAGGGGAGGGGGAGTGATGAGCAGTTCTTC

d_call: -
j_call: TRBJ2-1
v_call: TRBV6-6
clone_size: -
cdr3_aa: CATVRVGLYNEQFF
cdr3_nt: TGTGCCACCGTGCGAGTCGGACTATACAATGAGCAGTTCTTC

d_call: -
j_call: TRBJ1-2
v_call: TRBV9
clone_size: -
cdr3_aa: CASSVAEGYGYTF
cdr3_nt: TGTGCCAGCAGCGTAGCTGAAGGTTATGGCTACACCTTC

d_call: TRBD2
j_call: TRBJ2-1
v_call: TRBV7-8
clone_size: -
cdr3_aa: CASSLPRTSGKDEQFF
cdr3_nt: TGTGCCAGCAGCTTACCGAGGACTAGCGGGAAAGACGAGCAGTTCTTC

d_call: -
j_call: TRBJ2-7
v_call: TRBV4-1
clone_size: -
cdr3_aa: CASSQDLRTYEQYF
cdr3_nt: TGCGCCAGCAGCCAAGACCTGAGGACCTACGAGCAGTACTTC

d_call: -
j_call: TRBJ2-5
v_call: TRBV9
clone_size: -
cdr3_aa: CASSVESRETQYF
cdr3_nt: TGTGCCAGCAGCGTAGAAAGCAGAGAGACCCAGTACTTC

d_call: TRBD1
j_call: TRBJ2-7
v_call: TRBV2
clone_size: -
cdr3_aa: CASSPTLEEGQGADEQYF
cdr3_nt: TGTGCCAGCAGTCCCACACTTGAAGAGGGACAGGGGGCAGACGAGCAGTACTTC

d_call: -
j_call: TRBJ2-7
v_call: TRBV6-1
clone_size: -
cdr3_aa: CASRTHYEQYF
cdr3_nt: TGTGCCAGCCGGACACACTACGAGCAGTACTTC

d_call: -
j_call: TRBJ1-2
v_call: TRBV21-1
clone_size: -
cdr3_aa: CASAVTDSFYGYTF
cdr3_nt: TGTGCCAGCGCCGTTACCGACAGCTTCTATGGCTACACCTTC

d_call: TRBD1
j_call: TRBJ2-1
v_call: TRBV19
clone_size: -
cdr3_aa: CASSYWTGGAHNEQFF
cdr3_nt: TGTGCCAGTAGTTATTGGACAGGGGGCGCGCACAATGAGCAGTTCTTC

d_call: TRBD2
j_call: TRBJ2-1
v_call: TRBV11-2
clone_size: -
cdr3_aa: CASSLGTSGIGKDEQFF
cdr3_nt: TGTGCCAGCAGCTTAGGGACTAGCGGGATCGGTAAGGATGAGCAGTTCTTC

d_call: TRBD2
j_call: TRBJ2-7
v_call: TRBV19
clone_size: -
cdr3_aa: CASSAGVTYEQYF
cdr3_nt: TGTGCCAGTTCGGCGGGGGTGACCTACGAGCAGTACTTC

d_call: TRBD1
j_call: TRBJ1-1
v_call: TRBV7-9
clone_size: once
cdr3_aa: CASSIVPGQGMNTEAFF
cdr3_nt: TGTGCCAGCAGCATAGTCCCGGGACAGGGGATGAACACTGAAGCTTTCTTT

d_call: -
j_call: TRBJ2-1
v_call: TRBV13
clone_size: -
cdr3_aa: CASSLGGLAYNEQFF
cdr3_nt: TGTGCCAGCAGCTTAGGGGGGCTAGCGTACAATGAGCAGTTCTTC

d_call: -
j_call: TRBJ1-3
v_call: TRBV7-2
clone_size: -
cdr3_aa: CASSLNLRRLPGNTIYF
cdr3_nt: TGTGCCAGCAGCTTAAATTTAAGGCGGTTGCCTGGAAACACCATATATTTT

d_call: -
j_call: TRBJ1-2
v_call: TRBV4-2
clone_size: -
cdr3_aa: CASSQDADPLGGYTF
cdr3_nt: TGTGCCAGCAGCCAAGATGCCGACCCCCTGGGGGGCTACACCTTC

d_call: -
j_call: TRBJ2-1
v_call: TRBV4-1
clone_size: -
cdr3_aa: CASSRFVAVRRRNEQFF
cdr3_nt: TGCGCCAGCAGCCGGTTCGTAGCGGTCCGGAGGAGGAATGAGCAGTTCTTC

d_call: TRBD1
j_call: TRBJ2-1
v_call: TRBV7-8
clone_size: -
cdr3_aa: CASSLPNGQGRVNEQFF
cdr3_nt: TGTGCCAGCAGCTTGCCCAATGGACAGGGGAGGGTCAATGAGCAGTTCTTC

d_call: -
j_call: TRBJ2-5
v_call: TRBV14
clone_size: -
cdr3_aa: CASSQTDMDRYF
cdr3_nt: TGTGCCAGCAGCCAAACCGACATGGATCGGTACTTC